This record concerns one TCR beta chain sequence. Its antigen is still unknown. PCR involved 60 Vbeta and 13 Jbeta primers. This table comes from immunoSEQ multiplex PCR, and its TCRdb copy is limited to in-frame clones, with some not included. The sample shows roughly 100,000 clones, over 60% of them seen only once. The record originates from a study of cytomegalovirus exposure and HLA in healthy donors. General observations from the study: Usually a TCR sequence was rare, but some public TCRs were found in many donors. In a later analysis, an Asian-associated ancestry cluster reportedly showed fewer N-insertions than the approximately 640-donor mean.

CDR3 length: 15 residues. Trimming shortened V by 4 bases and J by 1 base, and 12 bases separated the two germline ends. The germline CDR1 and CDR2 sequences are SGHNT and YYREEE (reference sequence). Sequences were obtained from PBMCs. The chain joins TRBV5-4 to TRBJ1-3; maybe TRBD1 (6 bases). This sequence originates from a man aged 60 to 75 in good health and CMV-seropositive. In DNA, the CDR3 is TGTGCCAGCAGCCTAGGGGGAACATCTGGAAACACCATATATTTT. Translation gives CASSLGGTSGNTIYF.